The present T cell receptor beta chain was sequenced within a study of OX40 agonist ivuxolimab in advanced cancers. Study background: Patients received ivuxolimab, an intravenous treatment, every 2 weeks at 0.01 to 10 mg/kg.

This clone was observed a single time. The CDR3 contains 14 residues. Germline CDR1 reads SGHDN; CDR2 reads FVKESK. With 5 bases removed from V and 4 bases from J, the gap between germline ends came to 13 bases. Sequencing was performed with immunoSEQ multiplex PCR; in TCRdb, only in-frame clones are kept and a portion is missing. The profile covers 60,000 to 75,000 clones, with 84% appearing a single time and around 26% taken by the ten largest. The sample was CD4+ or CD8+ T cells sorted from blood, taken in a trial of the OX40 agonist ivuxolimab. This clonotype was sampled from an adult with an advanced solid tumor such as melanoma, head and neck, liver or kidney cancer. This rearrangement joins TRBV14 to TRBJ2-3; unclear D gene. CDR3 region: CASSFGFRADTQYF. For the CDR3, the DNA is TGTGCCAGCAGCTTTGGATTCCGAGCAGATACGCAGTATTTT.